This entry lists 27 T cell receptor beta chains sequenced from one sample in a study of T-cell memory formation after mild COVID-19. TCRdb reanalysed the 5' RACE reads using MiXCR and keeps one entry per CDR3 protein. The sample shows approximately 500,000 distinct CDR3 sequences, around 25% of them seen only once. Sample: PBMCs or a T cell subset sorted from them (not recorded which). These receptors were obtained from an adult woman who had mild COVID-19 (a few samples of this study predate the infection). Cell type and time point are not known.

The chain couples TRBV4-1 to TRBJ2-7; 10 bases agree with TRBD1. The CDR3 totals 15 residues. Germline V CDR1 and CDR2: MGHRA, YSYEKL. V trimming: 5 bases; J trimming: 3 bases; junction bases outside the gene matches: 7. CDR3 nucleotides: TGCGCCAGCAGCTATGACAGGGGGCGAGACTACGAGCAGTACTTC. Its translation: CASSYDRGRDYEQYF.

This clonotype appeared a few times. The rearrangement joins TRBV2 to TRBJ2-4, with D perhaps TRBD1 (6 bases). V was shortened by 4 bases and J by 1 base, with 17 bases between the two germline ends. Per the germline V gene, CDR1 is SNHLY and CDR2 is FYNNEI. The CDR3 sequence is 17 residues long. In nucleotides, the CDR3 is TGTGCCAGCAGTGTAAAGAGAAGGGGGTCGGCCAAAAACATTCAGTACTTC. Translation: CASSVKRRGSAKNIQYF.

The V call is TRBV29-1, the J call TRBJ1-1; TRBD1 might be the D (6 bases). The germline V gene encodes CDR1 SQVTM and CDR2 ANQGSEA. The CDR3 has 13 amino acids. With 4 bases removed from V and 1 base from J, the gap between germline ends came to 10 bases. CDR3 bases: TGCAGCGTTGGGAGGGGGGCGAACACTGAAGCTTTCTTT. Amino acid sequence: CSVGRGANTEAFF. The variable domain in full, with the rest retrieved from reference TRBV29-1 and TRBJ1-1, is SAVISQKPSRDICQRGTSLTIQCQVDSQVTMMFWYRQQPGQSLTLIATANQGSEATYESGFVIDKFPISRPNLTFSTLTVSNMSPEDSSIYLCSVGRGANTEAFFGQGTRLTVV.

This clonotype turned up a few times. The chain links TRBV30 to TRBJ2-1; the D gene is possibly TRBD2 (5 bases). This CDR3 region has 15 residues. Trimming left V 0 bases short and J 8 bases short, with 17 bases between. The V gene's germline CDR1 is GTSNPN and CDR2 SVGIG (reference sequence). CDR3 bases: TGTGCCTGGAGTGTAGGAGCGGCTGCCTCGGATGAGCAGTTCTTC. It codes for CAWSVGAAASDEQFF. Supplemented by reference TRBV30 and TRBJ2-1, the full variable domain reads SQTIHQWPATLVQPVGSPLSLECTVEGTSNPNLYWYRQAAGRGLQLLFYSVGIGQISSEVPQNLSASRPQDRQFILSSKKLLLSDSGFYLCAWSVGAAASDEQFFGPGTRLTVL.

This clonotype came up many times. The chain uses TRBV24-1 and TRBJ2-3, with D hard to call. The CDR3 runs 15 residues. CDR1 KGHDR and CDR2 SFDVKD come from the germline V gene. V lost 1 base and J lost 4, with 11 bases in between. The CDR3 loop is CATSDFRTAADTQYF. For the CDR3, the DNA is TGTGCCACCAGTGATTTCCGGACCGCGGCAGATACGCAGTATTTT.

The rearrangement uses TRBV29-1 and TRBJ2-7; D not certain. Looked up from germline, CDR1 is SQVTM and CDR2 is ANQGSEA. CDR3 size: 12 residues. Trimming took off 4 bases at V and 6 bases at J, with 13 bases between the two ends. CDR3: CSVVVTRGEQYF. The CDR3 nucleotides read TGCAGCGTTGTAGTGACCCGAGGCGAGCAGTACTTC.

The chain combines TRBV12-3 or TRBV12-4 with TRBJ2-1; the match to TRBD2 covers 16 bases. Trimming removed 7 bases from V and 6 bases from J; junction bases left unmatched: 12. The CDR3 is 18 amino acids. The CDR3 nucleotides are TGTGCCAGCAATTCCCGGGGACTAGCGGGGGGGAGGTTCAATGAGCAGTTCTTC. It specifies CASNSRGLAGGRFNEQFF.

This clonotype was observed a few times. J is TRBJ1-1 and V is TRBV7-9, with unresolved D. The germline V and J ends were trimmed by 7 bases and 2 bases, with 14 bases remaining between them. Germline assignment: CDR1 SEHNR and CDR2 FQNEAQ (reference sequence). CDR3 length: 14 residues. This CDR3 reads CASTLFGLNTEAFF. The DNA for the CDR3 is TGTGCCAGCACCCTGTTCGGCTTAAACACTGAAGCTTTCTTT.

This chain links TRBV18 with TRBJ2-1; 8 positions agree with TRBD1. This CDR3 is built from 18 residues. Trimming removed 0 bases from V and 5 bases from J; junction bases left unmatched: 12. CDR1 KGHSH and CDR2 LQKENI come from the germline V gene. The CDR3 coding sequence is TGTGCCAGCTCACCACCGCGCAGGGGGCAAGTAGAGGACAATGAGCAGTTCTTC. It translates to CASSPPRRGQVEDNEQFF.

This clonotype was seen only a few times. This rearrangement joins TRBV7-2 to TRBJ2-5, with 8 bases aligning to TRBD2. The CDR3 runs 16 residues. Germline lookup yields CDR1 SGHTA and CDR2 FQGNSA. V was clipped by 6 bases and J by 4 bases; unmatched bases: 13. Here the CDR3 DNA reads TGTGCCAGCAGTCAATACGGGAGGGCCGCTTTAGAGACCCAGTACTTC. Its translation is CASSQYGRAALETQYF.

This rearrangement joins TRBV29-1 to TRBJ2-7; 10 nucleotides agree with TRBD1. Germline CDR1 is SQVTM and CDR2 is ANQGSEA. J was trimmed by 6 bases and V by 4 bases; bases with no gene match: 12. This CDR3 is 15 amino acids long. The CDR3: CSVARSGTGVAEQYF. Written as DNA, the CDR3 is TGCAGCGTTGCCCGGTCCGGGACAGGGGTTGCCGAGCAGTACTTC.

This chain links TRBV7-2 with TRBJ2-1; possibly TRBD2 for D (5 bases). V was shortened by 1 base and J by 10 bases, with 11 bases between the two germline ends. CDR1 and CDR2 from the germline V gene are SGHTA and FQGNSA. This CDR3 contains 13 residues. DNA of the CDR3: TGTGCCAGCAGCTTAGTGGCAGCGGTCGAGCAGTTCTTC. Translating it yields CASSLVAAVEQFF.

CDR3 nucleotide sequence: TGTGCCAGCAGTTACTCGATCGGCATCACTGAAGCTTTCTTT. This translates into CASSYSIGITEAFF. The rearrangement joins TRBV6-6 to TRBJ1-1; no definite D call. V lost 0 bases and J lost 4, with 9 bases in between. The germline V gene has CDR1 MNHNY and CDR2 SVGAGI (reference sequence). CDR3 length: 14 amino acids.

V is TRBV9 and J is TRBJ2-1; D perhaps matches TRBD2 (5 bases). The length of the CDR3 is 14 residues. V lost 0 bases, J lost 3 bases, and 7 bases lay in between. CDR1 and CDR2 (germline): SGDLS, YYNGEE. The CDR3 sequence is CASSVGGLYNEQFF. For the CDR3, the DNA is TGTGCCAGCAGCGTAGGTGGACTCTACAATGAGCAGTTCTTC. Combining the CDR3 with reference TRBV9 and TRBJ2-1 gives the whole variable domain DSGVTQTPKHLITATGQRVTLRCSPRSGDLSVYWYQQSLDQGLQFLIQYYNGEERAKGNILERFSAQQFPDLHSELNLSSLELGDSALYFCASSVGGLYNEQFFGPGTRLTVL.

The rearrangement uses TRBV29-1 and TRBJ2-4, with TRBD1 matching 12 bases. The junction had 11 bases not matched to a gene; V was cut back by 7 bases and J by 1 base. Germline V gives CDR1 SQVTM, CDR2 ANQGSEA. The CDR3 length is 17 residues. The CDR3 sequence is CSAAPGQGAGAKNIQYF. The CDR3, as DNA: TGCAGCGCCGCCCCGGGACAGGGGGCCGGGGCCAAAAACATTCAGTACTTC.

This chain joins TRBV9 and TRBJ2-5, with D possibly being TRBD1 or TRBD2 (5 bases each). The CDR3 consists of 14 residues. The ends were cut back, 0 bases at V and 2 bases at J, with 8 bases in the middle. Germline values: CDR1 SGDLS, CDR2 YYNGEE. CDR3 protein: CASSVGGNQETQYF. The DNA of the CDR3 is TGTGCCAGCAGCGTAGGGGGGAATCAAGAGACCCAGTACTTC.

This clonotype was picked up one time. This chain connects TRBV3-1 to TRBJ2-1; no clear D. CDR1 and CDR2 from the germline V gene are LGHDT and YNNKEL (reference sequence). The CDR3 runs 13 residues. Trimming cost V 3 bases and J 8 bases, with 11 bases left between them. The CDR3 DNA is TGTGCCAGCAGCCAGAGGCACCGGCATGAGCAGTTCTTC. It translates to CASSQRHRHEQFF.

This clonotype was observed a few times. The DNA for the CDR3 is TGTGCCAGCTCACCGGGGATCGGGACGGTCTATGGCTACACCTTC. Translation: CASSPGIGTVYGYTF. The chain employs TRBV18 and TRBJ1-2, with D possibly being TRBD1 (5 bases). This CDR3 comprises 15 residues. CDR1 is KGHSH and CDR2 is LQKENI in the germline V gene. The V end was cut by 3 bases, the J end by 4 bases, with 15 bases between.

V usage is TRBV7-3 and J usage is TRBJ2-3, with 9 bases fitting TRBD2. The germline V gene has CDR1 SGHTA and CDR2 FQGTGA. Trimming cost V 5 bases and J 2 bases; bases outside gene matches: 5. The CDR3 length is 15 residues. The chain's CDR3 is CASSPSGRPTDTQYF. In DNA, the CDR3 is TGTGCCAGCAGCCCCAGCGGGAGGCCCACAGATACGCAGTATTTT. The variable domain in full, completed from reference TRBV7-3 and TRBJ2-3, reads GAGVSQTPSNKVTEKGKYVELRCDPISGHTALYWYRQSLGQGPEFLIYFQGTGAADDSGLPNDRFFAVRPEGSVSTLKIQRTERGDSAVYLCASSPSGRPTDTQYFGPGTRLTVL.

The table lists this clonotype with a few counts. The CDR3 loop reads CASSPGTTLDYGYTF. CDR3 DNA: TGTGCCAGCTCACCCGGGACCACCCTAGACTATGGCTACACCTTC. The gene calls are TRBV18 and TRBJ1-2, with a possible D match to TRBD1 (5 bases). V lost 3 bases to trimming and J lost 3 bases, with 14 bases between them. Germline V gives CDR1 KGHSH, CDR2 LQKENI. The CDR3 spans 15 residues.

The chain carries TRBV12-3 or TRBV12-4 and TRBJ1-1; 8 bases align to TRBD1. This CDR3 has 17 amino acids. Trimming cost V 6 bases and J 0 bases; bases outside gene matches: 12. CDR3 amino acids: CASSLNRGAKMNTEAFF. In nucleotides, the CDR3 is TGTGCCAGCAGCCTTAACAGGGGGGCCAAGATGAACACTGAAGCTTTCTTT.

The V and J genes are TRBV11-3 and TRBJ2-1; 8 nucleotides match TRBD2. The germline gives CDR1 SGHNT, CDR2 YENEEA. This CDR3 has 15 residues. Trimming cost V 2 bases and J 7 bases; bases outside gene matches: 7. CDR3 protein: CASSLREGPGNEQFF. CDR3 in DNA: TGTGCCAGCAGCTTACGGGAGGGCCCAGGGAATGAGCAGTTCTTC.

To note about this clonotype: This is likely a read error, given that the CDR3 carries no conserved phenylalanine or tryptophan at its end. It is unclear where the CDR3 begins or ends on the DNA, so no DNA is shown, and the CDR3 is as TCRdb lists it. V is TRBV2 and J is TRBJ1-1; the table's D call, TRBD1, was not checked against the DNA. Germline values: CDR1 SNHLY, CDR2 FYNNEI. A total of 13 residues make up the CDR3, ends included. This CDR3 is CASSELRVAGWTS.

The J gene is TRBJ1-3, the V gene TRBV6-1; D unclear. CDR3 size: 15 residues. Trimming removed 6 bases from V and 2 bases from J, with 14 bases in between. CDR1 and CDR2 from the germline V gene are MNHNS and SASEGT. Written as DNA, the CDR3 is TGTGCCAGCAGGGTACCGAGAATACCTGGAAACACCATATATTTT. It translates to CASRVPRIPGNTIYF.

This chain joins TRBV6-2 or TRBV6-3 and TRBJ2-6, with 11 bases aligning to TRBD2. Trimming cost V 0 bases and J 4 bases; bases outside gene matches: 8. Germline V gene lookup returns CDR1 MNHEY and CDR2 SVGEGT. The CDR3 is 19 amino acids. In nucleotides, the CDR3 is TGTGCCAGCAGTTACTCGATAATAGCGGGAGGGCCGGGGGCCAACGTCCTGACTTTC. Amino acids: CASSYSIIAGGPGANVLTF.

The sample holds a few counts of this clonotype. This chain joins TRBV12-3 or TRBV12-4 and TRBJ1-5; tentative D call: TRBD1 (5 bases). The V gene lost 5 bases and the J gene lost 2 bases, with 10 bases spanning the gap. The CDR3 is 14 residues long. The CDR3 spells CASSRQTGNQPQHF. CDR3 nucleotides: TGTGCCAGCAGTCGCCAGACAGGCAATCAGCCCCAGCATTTT.

A remark on this clonotype: A read error may be the cause here, since a much bigger clone is one base away. The chain joins TRBV5-1 to TRBJ2-5, with TRBD2 matching over 8 bases. Germline CDR1 SGHRS, CDR2 YFSETQ. This CDR3 region has 15 residues. V was pared by 0 bases and J by 5 bases, with 6 bases of the junction left unmatched. The CDR3 DNA reads TGCGCCAGCAGCTTGGCAAGCGGGGGCCACGAGACCCAGTACTTC. Its protein is CASSLASGGHETQYF. The whole variable domain, remainder taken from reference TRBV5-1 and TRBJ2-5, is KAGVTQTPRYLIKTRGQQVTLSCSPISGHRSVSWYQQTPGQGLQFLFEYFSETQRNKGNFPGRFSGRQFSNSRSEMNVSTLELGDSALYLCASSLASGGHETQYFGPGTRLLVL.